These 9 T cell receptor beta chains were all obtained from the same sample, sequenced in a study of blood T cell repertoires in COVID-19 (TCRdb year 2020). The receptor library was made with the immunoSEQ multiplex PCR assay. What TCRdb holds here is the immuneACCESS table cut down to in-frame rearrangements. Part of the clones is not present; checked against another copy, under half of the missing clones reflect an unresolved V gene, and the others are unexplained. Counted in this sample were 180,000 or so clones; roughly 80% of them appeared once. The ten biggest clones cover about 13% of the sample. The sequenced material came from peripheral blood. The source of these receptors is a man aged 50 or older who had recovered from COVID-19.

In its sample, this clone was seen a few times. The J gene is TRBJ1-2, the V gene TRBV30; weak D call: TRBD1 (6 bases). CDR3 length: 13 residues. Trimming left V 1 base short and J 4 bases short, with 10 bases between. Per germline, CDR1 GTSNPN and CDR2 SVGIG (reference sequence). CDR3 region: CAWSADRLYGYTF. CDR3 bases: TGTGCCTGGAGTGCTGACAGGCTCTATGGCTACACCTTC. The whole variable domain, filled in from reference TRBV30 and TRBJ1-2, reads SQTIHQWPATLVQPVGSPLSLECTVEGTSNPNLYWYRQAAGRGLQLLFYSVGIGQISSEVPQNLSASRPQDRQFILSSKKLLLSDSGFYLCAWSADRLYGYTFGSGTRLTVV.

The chain uses TRBV15 and TRBJ2-3; 8 bases are shared with TRBD1. J lost 4 bases, V lost 1 base, and 13 bases had no gene match. CDR1 and CDR2 from the germline V gene are LNHNV and YYDKDF (reference sequence). The length of the CDR3 is 18 residues. As DNA, the CDR3 is TGTGCCACCAGCAGAGTATGGATGGGTGGACAGGGAGCAGATACGCAGTATTTT. Its protein is CATSRVWMGGQGADTQYF.

The gene calls are TRBV5-8 and TRBJ2-3; 8 positions match TRBD2. CDR3 size: 16 residues. Germline V gene sequence: CDR1 SGHTS, CDR2 YDEGEE. V lost 3 bases to trimming and J lost 4 bases; unmatched junction nucleotides: 10. The CDR3 spells CASSSAAGVSADTQYF. The CDR3 coding sequence is TGTGCCAGCAGCTCAGCAGCGGGAGTCAGCGCAGATACGCAGTATTTT.

This chain uses TRBV18 with TRBJ2-7, with a possible D match to TRBD2 (6 bases). The length of the CDR3 is 15 residues. Per the germline V gene, CDR1 is KGHSH and CDR2 is LQKENI. V gave up 3 bases and J gave up 6 bases, with 18 bases separating them. Here the CDR3 DNA reads TGTGCCAGCTCACCTCGCTCTAGCGTCACCCTCGAGCAGTACTTC. Translation gives CASSPRSSVTLEQYF.

The V and J genes are TRBV2 and TRBJ1-5; D is uncertain. In germline, CDR1 is SNHLY, CDR2 FYNNEI. Trimming removed 0 bases from V and 0 bases from J, with 12 bases in between. This CDR3 has 17 residues. The CDR3 sequence: CASSEAPEVNSNQPQHF. CDR3 DNA sequence: TGTGCCAGCAGTGAAGCGCCGGAGGTCAATAGCAATCAGCCCCAGCATTTT.

This chain joins TRBV5-1 and TRBJ1-3; 7 bases align to TRBD1. The CDR3 runs 16 residues. V trimming: 0 bases; J trimming: 11 bases; junction bases outside the gene matches: 14. Germline CDR1 is SGHRS and CDR2 is YFSETQ. This chain's CDR3 is CASSLGGSTGVNAIYF. The CDR3 coding sequence is TGCGCCAGCAGCTTGGGGGGGTCAACAGGGGTGAACGCCATATATTTT.

V usage is TRBV6-2 or TRBV6-3 and J usage is TRBJ2-1; no clear D. The CDR3 contains 15 residues. V shed 3 bases and J shed 0 bases, with 9 bases lying between them. Per the germline V gene, CDR1 is MNHEY and CDR2 is SVGEGT. The CDR3: CASSYRSSSYNEQFF. As DNA, the CDR3 is TGTGCCAGCAGTTATCGATCGAGCTCCTACAATGAGCAGTTCTTC.

This sequence joins TRBV12-2 and TRBJ1-6; TRBD1, the D gene given by the table, was not confirmed from the DNA. TRBV12-2 corresponds to a pseudogene. The CDR3 sequence is 14 residues long. In DNA, the CDR3 is TGTGCAAGTTTGGACAGGGGGCATGGTTCACCCCTCCACTTT. It codes for CASLDRGHGSPLHF.

The V and J genes are TRBV18 and TRBJ2-2; 13 bases fit TRBD2. Germline V gene data show CDR1 as KGHSH and CDR2 as LQKENI. The CDR3 covers 15 residues. Trimming removed 0 bases from V and 8 bases from J; junction bases left unmatched: 0. The DNA of the CDR3 is TGTGCCAGCTCACCACCGGGACTAGCGGGAGGGGAGCTGTTTTTT. It encodes CASSPPGLAGGELFF.